This T cell receptor (beta chain) appears in the sequencing data of a study of CD8 T cells in Susac syndrome. Trimming removed 3 bases from V and 5 bases from J; junction bases left unmatched: 8. The CDR3 has 15 residues. Germline V lookup: CDR1 LGHDT, CDR2 YNNKEL (reference sequence). Reverse transcription of 0.5 to 1 ug RNA was carried out with random hexamers. TCRdb recomputed calls from the immunoSEQ multiplex PCR reads with MiXCR, one row per CDR3 protein. The sample carries approximately 220,000 distinct CDR3 sequences, 90% to 95% recorded once. Source material: CD8+ T cells from PBMCs. The source is a human donor with multiple sclerosis. J is TRBJ2-3 and V is TRBV3-1; 7 positions match TRBD2. CDR3 loop: CASSHATSPGDTQYF. CDR3 coding DNA: TGTGCCAGCAGCCATGCGACTAGCCCGGGAGATACGCAGTATTTT.